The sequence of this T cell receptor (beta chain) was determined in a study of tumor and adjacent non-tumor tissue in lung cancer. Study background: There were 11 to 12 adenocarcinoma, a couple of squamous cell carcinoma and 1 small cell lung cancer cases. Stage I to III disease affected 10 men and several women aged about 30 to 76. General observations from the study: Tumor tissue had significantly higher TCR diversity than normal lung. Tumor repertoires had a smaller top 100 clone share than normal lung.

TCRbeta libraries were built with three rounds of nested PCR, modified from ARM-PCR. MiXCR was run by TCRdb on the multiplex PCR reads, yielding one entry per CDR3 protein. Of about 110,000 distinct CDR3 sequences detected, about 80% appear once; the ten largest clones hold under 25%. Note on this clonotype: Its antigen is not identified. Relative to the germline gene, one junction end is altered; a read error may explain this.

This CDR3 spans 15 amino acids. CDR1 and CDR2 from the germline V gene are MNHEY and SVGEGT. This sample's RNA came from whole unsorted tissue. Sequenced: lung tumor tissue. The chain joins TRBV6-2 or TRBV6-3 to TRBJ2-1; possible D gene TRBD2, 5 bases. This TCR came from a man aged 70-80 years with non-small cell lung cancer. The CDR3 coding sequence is TGTGCCAGCAGTCCGGAACTAGGCTATACCAATGAGCAGCTCTTC. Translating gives CASSPELGYTNEQLF.